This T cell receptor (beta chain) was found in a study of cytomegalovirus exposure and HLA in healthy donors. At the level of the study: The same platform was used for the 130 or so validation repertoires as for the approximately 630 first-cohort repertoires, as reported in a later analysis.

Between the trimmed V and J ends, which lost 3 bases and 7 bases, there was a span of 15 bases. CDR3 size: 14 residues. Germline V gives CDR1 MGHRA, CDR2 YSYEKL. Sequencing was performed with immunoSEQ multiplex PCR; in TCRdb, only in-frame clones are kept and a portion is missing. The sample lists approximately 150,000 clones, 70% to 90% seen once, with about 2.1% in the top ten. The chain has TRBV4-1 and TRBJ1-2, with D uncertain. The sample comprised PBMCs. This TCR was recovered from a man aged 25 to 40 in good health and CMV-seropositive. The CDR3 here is CASSQLNSLGGYTF. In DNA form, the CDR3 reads TGCGCCAGCAGCCAGTTAAACAGTCTCGGTGGCTACACCTTC.